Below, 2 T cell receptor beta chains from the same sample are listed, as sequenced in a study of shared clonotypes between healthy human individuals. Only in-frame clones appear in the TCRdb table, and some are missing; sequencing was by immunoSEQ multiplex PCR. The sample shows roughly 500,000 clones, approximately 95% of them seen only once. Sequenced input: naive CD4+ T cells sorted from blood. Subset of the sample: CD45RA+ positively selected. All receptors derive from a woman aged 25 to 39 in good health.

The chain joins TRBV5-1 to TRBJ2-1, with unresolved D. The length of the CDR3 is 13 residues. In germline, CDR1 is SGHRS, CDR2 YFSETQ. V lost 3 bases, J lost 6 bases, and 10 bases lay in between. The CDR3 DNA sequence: TGCGCCAGCAGCTCTCTCCGAGGCAATGAGCAGTTCTTC. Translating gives CASSSLRGNEQFF.

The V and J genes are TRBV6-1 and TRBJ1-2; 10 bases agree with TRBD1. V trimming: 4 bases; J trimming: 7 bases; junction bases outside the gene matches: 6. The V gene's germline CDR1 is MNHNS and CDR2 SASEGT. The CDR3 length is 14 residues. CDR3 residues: CASSADRGPVGYTF. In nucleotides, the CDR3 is TGTGCCAGCAGTGCCGACAGGGGGCCGGTTGGCTACACCTTC.